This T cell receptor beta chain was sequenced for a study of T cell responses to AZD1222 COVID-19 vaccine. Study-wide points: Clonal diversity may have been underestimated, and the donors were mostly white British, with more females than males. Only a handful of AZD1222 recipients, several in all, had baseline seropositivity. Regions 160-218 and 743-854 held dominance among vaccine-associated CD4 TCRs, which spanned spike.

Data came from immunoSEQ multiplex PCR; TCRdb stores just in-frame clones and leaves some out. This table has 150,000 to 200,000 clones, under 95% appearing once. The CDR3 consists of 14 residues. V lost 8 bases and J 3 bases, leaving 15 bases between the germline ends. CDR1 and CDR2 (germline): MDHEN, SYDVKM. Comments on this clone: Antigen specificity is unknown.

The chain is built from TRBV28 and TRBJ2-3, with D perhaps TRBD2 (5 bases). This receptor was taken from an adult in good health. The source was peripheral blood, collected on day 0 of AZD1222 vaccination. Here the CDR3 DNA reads TGTGCCAGCGAAGGACTGCGAGGGACAGATACGCAGTATTTT. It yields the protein CASEGLRGTDTQYF.